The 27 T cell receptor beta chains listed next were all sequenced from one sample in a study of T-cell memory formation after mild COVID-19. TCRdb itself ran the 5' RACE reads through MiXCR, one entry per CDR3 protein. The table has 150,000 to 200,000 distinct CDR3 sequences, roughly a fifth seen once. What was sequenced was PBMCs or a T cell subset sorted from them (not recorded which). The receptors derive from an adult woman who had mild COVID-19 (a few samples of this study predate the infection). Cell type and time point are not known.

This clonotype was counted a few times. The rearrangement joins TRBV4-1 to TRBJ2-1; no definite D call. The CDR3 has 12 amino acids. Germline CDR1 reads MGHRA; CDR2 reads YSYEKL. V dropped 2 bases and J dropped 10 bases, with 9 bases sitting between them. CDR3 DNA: TGCGCCAGCAGCCAACCCCCCGAAGAGCAGTTCTTC. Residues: CASSQPPEEQFF.

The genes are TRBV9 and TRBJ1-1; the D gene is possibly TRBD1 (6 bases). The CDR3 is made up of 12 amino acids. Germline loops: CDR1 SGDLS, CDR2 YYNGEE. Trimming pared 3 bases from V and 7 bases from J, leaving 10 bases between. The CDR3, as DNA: TGTGCCAGCAGCGGAGGGACAATTGAAGCTTTCTTT. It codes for CASSGGTIEAFF.

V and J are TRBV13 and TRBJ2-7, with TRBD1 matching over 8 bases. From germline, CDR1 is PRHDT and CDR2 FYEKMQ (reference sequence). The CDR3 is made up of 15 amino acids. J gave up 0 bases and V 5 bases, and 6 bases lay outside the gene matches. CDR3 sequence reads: CASSPLGQGSYEQYF. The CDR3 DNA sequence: TGTGCCAGCAGCCCTCTCGGACAGGGCTCCTACGAGCAGTACTTC.

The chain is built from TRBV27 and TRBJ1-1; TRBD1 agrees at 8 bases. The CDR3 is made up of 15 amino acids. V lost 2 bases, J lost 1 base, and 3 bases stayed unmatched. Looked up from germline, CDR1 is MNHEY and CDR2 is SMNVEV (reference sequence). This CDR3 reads CASSLTGGWNTEAFF. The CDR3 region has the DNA TGTGCCAGCAGTTTAACAGGGGGTTGGAACACTGAAGCTTTCTTT.

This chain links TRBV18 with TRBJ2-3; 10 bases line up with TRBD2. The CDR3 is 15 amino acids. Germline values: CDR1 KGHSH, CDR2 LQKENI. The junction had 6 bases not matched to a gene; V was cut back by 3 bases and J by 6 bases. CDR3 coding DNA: TGTGCCAGCTCACCTCTAGCGGGAGCAAGGGATACGCAGTATTTT. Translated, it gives CASSPLAGARDTQYF.

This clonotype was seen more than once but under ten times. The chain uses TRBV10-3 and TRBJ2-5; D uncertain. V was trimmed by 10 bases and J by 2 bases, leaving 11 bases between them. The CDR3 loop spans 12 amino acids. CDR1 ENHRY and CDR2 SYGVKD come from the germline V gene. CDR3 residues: CANSADQETQYF. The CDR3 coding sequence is TGTGCCAACTCCGCGGATCAAGAGACCCAGTACTTC.

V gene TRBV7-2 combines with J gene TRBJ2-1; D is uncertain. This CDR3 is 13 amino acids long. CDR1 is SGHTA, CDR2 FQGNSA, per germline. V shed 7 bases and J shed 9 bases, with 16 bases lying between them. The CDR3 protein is CASTPSSSGEQFF. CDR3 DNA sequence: TGTGCCAGCACCCCATCCAGCTCCGGTGAGCAGTTCTTC.

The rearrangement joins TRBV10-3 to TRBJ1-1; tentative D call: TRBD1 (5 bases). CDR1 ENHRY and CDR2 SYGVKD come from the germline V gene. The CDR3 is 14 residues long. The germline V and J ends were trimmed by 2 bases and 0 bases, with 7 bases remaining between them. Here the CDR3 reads CAISEGGMNTEAFF. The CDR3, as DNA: TGTGCCATCAGTGAGGGGGGGATGAACACTGAAGCTTTCTTT.

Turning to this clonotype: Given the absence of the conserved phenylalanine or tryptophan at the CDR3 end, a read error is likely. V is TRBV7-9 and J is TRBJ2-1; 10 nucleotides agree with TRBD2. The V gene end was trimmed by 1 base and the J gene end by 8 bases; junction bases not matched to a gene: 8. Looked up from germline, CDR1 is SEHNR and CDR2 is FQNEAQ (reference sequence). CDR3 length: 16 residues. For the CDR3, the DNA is TGTGCCAGCAGCTTAGGAAGAGGACTAGCGGTCTATGAGCAGTTCTTG. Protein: CASSLGRGLAVYEQFL.

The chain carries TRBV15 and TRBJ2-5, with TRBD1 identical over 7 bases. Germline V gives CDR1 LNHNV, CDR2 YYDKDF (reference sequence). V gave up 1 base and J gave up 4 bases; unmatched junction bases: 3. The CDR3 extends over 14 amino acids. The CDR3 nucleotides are TGTGCCACCAGCAGAGGAAGGGGGCTAGAGACCCAGTACTTC. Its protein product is CATSRGRGLETQYF.

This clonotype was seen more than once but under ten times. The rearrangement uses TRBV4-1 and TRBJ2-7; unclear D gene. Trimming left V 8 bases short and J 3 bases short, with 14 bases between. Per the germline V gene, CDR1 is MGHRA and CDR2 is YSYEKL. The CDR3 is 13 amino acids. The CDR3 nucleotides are TGCGCCAGCGGGTTCGGACCCGGCTACGAGCAGTACTTC. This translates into CASGFGPGYEQYF.

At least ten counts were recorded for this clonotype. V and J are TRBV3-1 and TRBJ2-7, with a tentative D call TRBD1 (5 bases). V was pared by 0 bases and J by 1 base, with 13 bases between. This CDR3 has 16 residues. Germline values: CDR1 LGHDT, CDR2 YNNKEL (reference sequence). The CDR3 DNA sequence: TGTGCCAGCAGCCAAGATGAGGACATTCAATCCTACGAGCAGTACTTC. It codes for CASSQDEDIQSYEQYF.

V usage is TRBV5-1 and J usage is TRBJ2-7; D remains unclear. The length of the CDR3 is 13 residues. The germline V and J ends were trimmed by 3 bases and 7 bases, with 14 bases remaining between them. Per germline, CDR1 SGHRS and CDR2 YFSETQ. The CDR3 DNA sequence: TGCGCCAGCAGCTGGGGTATCGGTCTGGAGCAGTACTTC. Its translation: CASSWGIGLEQYF.

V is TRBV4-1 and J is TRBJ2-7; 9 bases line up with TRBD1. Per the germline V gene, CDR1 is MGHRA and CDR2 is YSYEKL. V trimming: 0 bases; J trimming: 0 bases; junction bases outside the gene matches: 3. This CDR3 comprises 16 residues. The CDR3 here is CASSQEPGQGSYEQYF. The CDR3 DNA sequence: TGCGCCAGCAGCCAAGAGCCGGGACAGGGCTCCTACGAGCAGTACTTC.

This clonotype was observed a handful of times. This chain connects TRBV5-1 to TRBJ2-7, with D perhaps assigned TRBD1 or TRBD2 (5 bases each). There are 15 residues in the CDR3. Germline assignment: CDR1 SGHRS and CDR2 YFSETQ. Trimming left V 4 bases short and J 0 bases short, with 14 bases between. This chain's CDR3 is CASSPDWDPSYEQYF. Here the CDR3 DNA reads TGCGCCAGCAGCCCGGACTGGGACCCCTCCTACGAGCAGTACTTC.

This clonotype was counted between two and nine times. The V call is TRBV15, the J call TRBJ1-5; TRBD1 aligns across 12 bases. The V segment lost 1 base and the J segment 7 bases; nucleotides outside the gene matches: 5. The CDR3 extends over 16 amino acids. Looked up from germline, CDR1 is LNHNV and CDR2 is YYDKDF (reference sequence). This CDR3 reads CATSRGGTGGVQPQHF. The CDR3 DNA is TGTGCCACCAGCAGAGGCGGGACAGGGGGCGTACAGCCCCAGCATTTT.

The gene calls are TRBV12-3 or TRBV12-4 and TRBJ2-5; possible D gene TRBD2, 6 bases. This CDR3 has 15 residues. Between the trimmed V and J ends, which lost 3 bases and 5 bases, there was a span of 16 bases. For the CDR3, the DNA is TGTGCCAGCAGTTTGGGCTACGGCGGGGTTGAGACCCAGTACTTC. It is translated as CASSLGYGGVETQYF.

CDR3 in DNA: TGTGCCAGCAGTCTCCTTTTGGGACAGAAGTCCTACGAGCAGTACTTC. Translating it yields CASSLLLGQKSYEQYF. V usage is TRBV27 and J usage is TRBJ2-7; 7 bases align to TRBD1. V shed 5 bases and J 1 base; nucleotides not matched to a gene: 11. Germline V gene data show CDR1 as MNHEY and CDR2 as SMNVEV (reference sequence). This CDR3 has 16 residues.

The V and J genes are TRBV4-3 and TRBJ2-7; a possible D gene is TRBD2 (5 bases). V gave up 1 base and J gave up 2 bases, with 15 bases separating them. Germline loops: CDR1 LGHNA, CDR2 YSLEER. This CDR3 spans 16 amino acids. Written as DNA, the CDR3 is TGCGCCAGCAGCCAAGCGGCTGCTAGCCCAACCTACGAGCAGTACTTC. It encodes CASSQAAASPTYEQYF.

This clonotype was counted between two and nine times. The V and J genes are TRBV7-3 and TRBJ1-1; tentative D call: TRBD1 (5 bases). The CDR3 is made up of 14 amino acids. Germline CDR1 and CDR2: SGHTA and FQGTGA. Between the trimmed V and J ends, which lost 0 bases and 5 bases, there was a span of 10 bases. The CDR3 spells CASSLTAGGTEAFF. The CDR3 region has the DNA TGTGCCAGCAGCTTAACCGCCGGGGGGACTGAAGCTTTCTTT.

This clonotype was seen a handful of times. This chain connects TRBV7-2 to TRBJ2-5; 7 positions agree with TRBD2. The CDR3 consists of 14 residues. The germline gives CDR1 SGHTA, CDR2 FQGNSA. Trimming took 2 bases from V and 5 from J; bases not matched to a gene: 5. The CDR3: CASSLMAGVETQYF. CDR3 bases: TGTGCCAGCAGCTTAATGGCGGGAGTTGAGACCCAGTACTTC. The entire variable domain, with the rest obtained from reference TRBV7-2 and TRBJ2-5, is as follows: GAGVSQSPSNKVTEKGKDVELRCDPISGHTALYWYRQSLGQGLEFLIYFQGNSAPDKSGLPSDRFSAERTGGSVSTLTIQRTQQEDSAVYLCASSLMAGVETQYFGPGTRLLVL.

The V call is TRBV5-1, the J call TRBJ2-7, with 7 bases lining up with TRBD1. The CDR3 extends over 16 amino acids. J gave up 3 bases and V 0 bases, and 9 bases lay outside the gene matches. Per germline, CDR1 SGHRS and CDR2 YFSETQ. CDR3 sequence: CASSLAPTGVDYEQYF. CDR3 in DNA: TGCGCCAGCAGCTTGGCCCCTACAGGGGTGGACTACGAGCAGTACTTC.

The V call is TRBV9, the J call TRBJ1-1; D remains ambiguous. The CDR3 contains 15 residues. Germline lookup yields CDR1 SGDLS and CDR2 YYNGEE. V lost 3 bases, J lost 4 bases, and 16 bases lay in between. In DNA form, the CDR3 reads TGTGCCAGCAGCGCGACCCCCGGGGTGGGCACTGAAGCTTTCTTT. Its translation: CASSATPGVGTEAFF.

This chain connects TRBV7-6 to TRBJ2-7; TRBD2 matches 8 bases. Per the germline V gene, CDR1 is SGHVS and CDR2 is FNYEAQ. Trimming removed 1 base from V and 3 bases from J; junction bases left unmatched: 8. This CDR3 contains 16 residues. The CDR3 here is CASSLGVTRGDYEQYF. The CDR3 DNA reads TGTGCCAGCAGCTTAGGAGTGACGCGGGGGGACTACGAGCAGTACTTC.

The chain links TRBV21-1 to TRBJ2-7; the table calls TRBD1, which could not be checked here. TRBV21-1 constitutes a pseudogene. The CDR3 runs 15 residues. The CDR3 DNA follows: TGTGCCAGCACCCGTCCCGGAACCGACCCGTACGAGCAGTACTTC. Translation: CASTRPGTDPYEQYF.

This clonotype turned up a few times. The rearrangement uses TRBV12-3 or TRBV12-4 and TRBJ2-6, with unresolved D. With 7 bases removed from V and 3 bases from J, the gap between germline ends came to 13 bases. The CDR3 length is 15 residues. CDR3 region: CASTSLVGGANVLTF. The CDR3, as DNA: TGTGCCAGCACCTCCCTAGTAGGTGGGGCCAACGTCCTGACTTTC.

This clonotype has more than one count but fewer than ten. DNA for the CDR3: TGTGCCAGCAGTGGGGAGACAGGGATCTCCTACGAGCAGTACTTC. Translation: CASSGETGISYEQYF. The rearrangement links TRBV6-1 to TRBJ2-7; 7 nucleotides agree with TRBD1. The V gene end was trimmed by 4 bases and the J gene end by 0 bases; junction bases not matched to a gene: 6. The CDR3 sequence is 15 residues long. Germline V gives CDR1 MNHNS, CDR2 SASEGT.